The T cell receptor (beta chain) under discussion was sequenced for a study of shared clonotypes between healthy human individuals. The study's findings and limits: Between a handful of donors, naive CD4 clonotypes were shared at a level of around 4.8%. Relative to their counterparts shared across all four donors, non-shared clonotypes exhibited diminished generation probabilities.

Germline CDR1 reads SGHTA; CDR2 reads FQGTGA. The CDR3 runs to 14 residues. Between the trimmed V and J ends, which lost 5 bases and 0 bases, there was a span of 9 bases. Genomic DNA (from each subset) was split evenly across several immunoSEQ plates. TCRdb keeps only in-frame clones here, not all; method: immunoSEQ multiplex PCR. The profile shows roughly 1.5 million clones, 95% to 99% of them singletons. On this clone: The antigen remains unidentified.

The V call is TRBV7-3, the J call TRBJ2-3, with D possibly being TRBD1 (5 bases). This TCR was sampled from a man in his thirties or forties in good health. The sample consisted of naive CD4+ T cells sorted from blood. Subset: CD45RA+ positively selected. The CDR3: CASSRRQSTDTQYF. The CDR3 coding sequence is TGTGCCAGCAGCCGGAGACAGAGCACAGATACGCAGTATTTT.